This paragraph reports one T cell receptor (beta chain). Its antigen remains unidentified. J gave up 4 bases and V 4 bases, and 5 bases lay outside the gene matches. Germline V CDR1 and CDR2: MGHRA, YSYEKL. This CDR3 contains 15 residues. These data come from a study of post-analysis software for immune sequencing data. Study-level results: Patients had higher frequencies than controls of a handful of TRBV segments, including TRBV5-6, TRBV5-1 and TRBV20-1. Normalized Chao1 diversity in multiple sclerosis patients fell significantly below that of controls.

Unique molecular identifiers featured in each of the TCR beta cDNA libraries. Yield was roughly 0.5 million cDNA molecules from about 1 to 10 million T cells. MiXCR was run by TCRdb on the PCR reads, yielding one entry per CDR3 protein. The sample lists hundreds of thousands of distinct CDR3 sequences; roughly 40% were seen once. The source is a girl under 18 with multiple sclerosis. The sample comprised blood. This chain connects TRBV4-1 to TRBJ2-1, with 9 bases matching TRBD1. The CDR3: CASSRTGDLYNEQFF. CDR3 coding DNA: TGCGCCAGCAGCCGGACAGGGGATTTGTACAATGAGCAGTTCTTC.